This is a list of T cell receptor beta chains from one sample in a study of cytomegalovirus exposure and HLA in healthy donors. Sequencing used immunoSEQ multiplex PCR; TCRdb keeps in-frame clones, though not all of them. This sample has fewer than 250,000 clones, with 60% to 80% found just once. What was sequenced was PBMCs. Receptors originate from a woman aged 25 to 39 in good health and CMV-seropositive. Each CDR3 is given with its conserved first and last residue. D genes are given only for firm matches. Only some rows state a clone size, as once, few, many or a class for expanded clones.

. TRBJ2-3 . TRBV12-5 TGTGCTAGTGCCCCAGGGACTTACTATACGCAGTATTTT CASAPGTYYTQYF
. TRBJ1-1 . TRBV5-1 TGCGCCAGCAGCTTGGGAAACAGGGCCATGAACACTGAAGCTTTCTTT CASSLGNRAMNTEAFF
. TRBJ2-2 . TRBV5-6 TGTGCCAGCAGCAAGGGACTCTTCGGGACCGGGGAGCTGTTTTTT CASSKGLFGTGELFF
. TRBJ2-3 once TRBV28 TGTGCCAGCAGCACCCGATCACTCGAGCGAAACACAGATACGCAGTATTTT CASSTRSLERNTDTQYF
. TRBJ2-4 . TRBV28 TGCGCAACTAACAGGGTGGCCAAAAACATTCAGTACTTC CATNRVAKNIQYF
TRBD1 TRBJ2-7 . TRBV28 TGTGCCAGCAGTCGAACTTTGGGACAGGGGGCCTACGAGCAGTACTTC CASSRTLGQGAYEQYF
. TRBJ2-2 . TRBV7-6 TGTGCCAGCAGCTCCTCGGGAAGGCAGAACACCGGGGAGCTGTTTTTT CASSSSGRQNTGELFF
. TRBJ1-1 few TRBV28 TGTGCCAGCAGTTTCCAGTCGAACACTGAAGCTTTCTTT CASSFQSNTEAFF
. TRBJ2-7 . TRBV25-1 TGTGCCAGCAGTGATACAGGACCGCGGCCCTACGAGCAGTACTTC CASSDTGPRPYEQYF
. TRBJ1-5 . TRBV28 TGTGCCAGCAGTCCCTGGGGGGGCAATCAGCCCCAGCATTTT CASSPWGGNQPQHF
TRBD2 TRBJ2-4 . TRBV2 TGTGCCAGACAAGGACTAGCGGGAGGGCCAAAGGACATTCAGTACTTC CARQGLAGGPKDIQYF
. TRBJ1-2 . TRBV29-1 TGCAGCGTTGAAGGATGGGGAGCTAACTATGGCTACACCTTC CSVEGWGANYGYTF
TRBD2 TRBJ2-1 . TRBV19 TGTGCCATATCTAGCGGGAGAACCAATGAGCAGTTCTTC CAISSGRTNEQFF
TRBD2 TRBJ2-1 . TRBV7-9 TGTGCCAGCAGCACTTTGACTAGCGGGGTTTACAATGAGCAGTTCTTC CASSTLTSGVYNEQFF
. TRBJ2-7 once TRBV19 TGTGCCACTGTAGGGGGATCCTACGAGCAGTACTTC CATVGGSYEQYF
. TRBJ2-5 . TRBV19 TGTGCCAGTAGTAACCGGGAGACCCAGTACTTC CASSNRETQYF
. TRBJ2-7 . TRBV9 TGTGCCAGCAGCCCCGAGGGCTCCTACGAGCAGTACTTC CASSPEGSYEQYF
. TRBJ1-1 . TRBV29-1 TGCAGCGCCGAGCTAGGCACTAACACTGAAGCTTTCTTT CSAELGTNTEAFF
TRBD1 TRBJ1-2 . TRBV6-5 TGTGCCAGCAGTCGGGACAGGGGTAACCGGTATGGCTACACCTTC CASSRDRGNRYGYTF
TRBD2 TRBJ2-3 . TRBV2 TGTGCCAGCAGGGCAGGACTAGCCACAGATACGCAGTATTTT CASRAGLATDTQYF
TRBD2 TRBJ2-7 . TRBV4-1 TGCGCCAGCAGCTCTCGGACTAGCGGGGTTTACGAGCAGTACTTC CASSSRTSGVYEQYF
. TRBJ1-2 . TRBV7-2 TGTGCCAGCAGCTTAGGTAGCAACATTTGGAACTATGGCTACACCTTC CASSLGSNIWNYGYTF
. TRBJ1-5 . TRBV6-5 TGTGCCAGCAGGACAGCGGGACAGCCCCAGCATTTT CASRTAGQPQHF
. TRBJ1-2 . TRBV6-1 TGTGCCAGCAGATCCCTGGGGGGGGCCAACTATGGCTACACCTTC CASRSLGGANYGYTF
. TRBJ2-7 . TRBV5-1 TGCGCCAGCAGCTTCACAGCCGGCGAGCAGTACTTC CASSFTAGEQYF
. TRBJ2-5 . TRBV28 TGTGCCAGCAGTCTCGGGACACCTGGGGAGACCCAGTACTTC CASSLGTPGETQYF
. TRBJ1-1 few TRBV5-4 TGTGCCAGCAGCTTAACGTCTATGAACACTGAAGCTTTCTTT CASSLTSMNTEAFF
TRBD1 TRBJ1-1 . TRBV19 TGTGCCAGTAGTACCACAGGGGGGAACACTGAAGCTTTCTTT CASSTTGGNTEAFF
TRBD2 TRBJ2-5 . TRBV28 TGTGCCAGCAGTTTTACTGTCGGGGATCTAGCGGGAGTTTTGGAGACCCAGTACTTC CASSFTVGDLAGVLETQYF
. TRBJ2-1 few TRBV7-9 TGTGCCAGCAGCTTAGGGGGGGAGTACAATGAGCAGTTCTTC CASSLGGEYNEQFF
TRBD2 TRBJ2-1 . TRBV28 TGTGCCAGCAGCCGAGGGAGGGCCTATTCGAATGAGCAGTTCTTC CASSRGRAYSNEQFF
TRBD1 TRBJ1-1 . TRBV19 TGTGCCAGTAGTGCAGGACAGGCGCTGGGGACTGAAGCTTTCTTT CASSAGQALGTEAFF
. TRBJ2-7 . TRBV27 TGTGCCAGCAGTTCCCCCTACGAGCAGTACTTC CASSSPYEQYF
. TRBJ2-1 . TRBV2 TGTGCCAGCAGTGAGAGAATCGGTTTGAACAATGAGCAGTTCTTC CASSERIGLNNEQFF
TRBD2 TRBJ2-1 . TRBV7-2 TGTGCCAGCAGCTTTAAAGCGGGGTCTCAAGTGCAGTTCTTC CASSFKAGSQVQFF
. TRBJ2-7 . TRBV21-1 TGTGCCAGCAGTAGGAGTTGGTACTTC CASSRSWYF
. TRBJ1-1 few TRBV25-1 TGTGCCAGCAGTGTAGGGGCGAACACTGAAGCTTTCTTT CASSVGANTEAFF
. TRBJ2-7 . TRBV5-1 TGCGCCAGCAGCTTGGTACAGGCCGATTACGAGCAGTACTTC CASSLVQADYEQYF
. TRBJ1-1 once TRBV5-8 TGTGCCAGCAGCTTGTTCGGTTCCGGCACTGAAGCTTTCTTT CASSLFGSGTEAFF
. TRBJ2-3 few TRBV29-1 TGCAGCGTTGAAGGTTGGGGGGCGGGAGGCACAGATACGCAGTATTTT CSVEGWGAGGTDTQYF
TRBD2 TRBJ2-1 few TRBV28 TGTGCCAGCAGTTTGGGACTAGCGGCCTACAATGAGCAGTTCTTC CASSLGLAAYNEQFF
TRBD2 TRBJ2-3 . TRBV7-9 TGTTCCAGCAGCCCCCAGGGACTAGCGGAAACTAGCACAGATACGCAGTATTTT CSSSPQGLAETSTDTQYF
TRBD2 TRBJ2-7 . TRBV19 TGTGCCAGTAGTACCACGACTAGCGGGAGTCGGGAGCAGTACTTC CASSTTTSGSREQYF
TRBD1 TRBJ1-5 . TRBV18 TGTGCCAGCTCGCCAAGACAGGGGGCTCAGCCCCAGCATTTT CASSPRQGAQPQHF
TRBD2 TRBJ2-3 . TRBV19 TGTGCCAGTAGTACTAGCGGGACGGGTACGCAGTATTTT CASSTSGTGTQYF
TRBD2 TRBJ2-5 . TRBV5-6 TGTGCCAGCAGCTCAAAGGCGGAGCGGGAGATAGAAGAGACCCAGTACTTC CASSSKAEREIEETQYF
TRBD1 TRBJ2-7 . TRBV11-3 TGTGCCAGCAGCTATCAGGGGGACGAGCAGTACTTC CASSYQGDEQYF
TRBD1 TRBJ2-1 . TRBV7-8 TGTGCCAGCAGCTCCGTCGGACAGGGACAGATAAATGAGCAGTTCTTC CASSSVGQGQINEQFF